Listed below are T cell receptor beta chains from one sample, sequenced in a study of T cell responses to AZD1222 COVID-19 vaccine. Method: immunoSEQ multiplex PCR; TCRdb's copy keeps in-frame clones and lacks some. This table holds 150,000 to 200,000 clones, roughly 85% found once. Material: peripheral blood, obtained 28 days after the second AZD1222 dose. Receptors were obtained from an adult who received the AZD1222 COVID-19 vaccine. Both conserved end residues are part of each CDR3. D genes are given only for firm matches. A clone size is listed for some rows: how often the clone was seen (once, few, many), or a class if it is expanded.

j_gene,v_gene,abundance,d_gene,CDR3aa,CDR3nt
TRBJ1-1,TRBV6-5,.,.,CASNLGGAGTEAFF,TGTGCCAGCAATTTAGGCGGGGCGGGTACTGAAGCTTTCTTT
TRBJ1-1,TRBV18,.,.,CASSPPNRELGGGTEAFF,TGTGCCAGCTCACCACCCAACAGGGAACTCGGGGGCGGCACTGAAGCTTTCTTT
TRBJ2-5,TRBV6-1,.,.,CASSEETGPQETQYF,TGTGCCAGCAGCGAAGAAACAGGGCCCCAAGAGACCCAGTACTTC
TRBJ2-6,TRBV9,.,.,CASSIDTSGANVLTF,TGTGCCAGCAGCATTGACACCTCTGGGGCCAACGTCCTGACTTTC
TRBJ1-2,TRBV5-1,.,.,CASSWPLAGYGYTF,TGCGCCAGCAGCTGGCCCCTCGCCGGTTATGGCTACACCTTC
TRBJ1-4,TRBV5-4,few,.,CASSIWGANEKLFF,TGTGCCAGCAGTATTTGGGGGGCTAATGAAAAACTGTTTTTT
TRBJ1-2,TRBV19,.,.,CASSNNGYGYTF,TGTGCCAGTAGTAACAACGGATATGGCTACACCTTC
TRBJ1-6,TRBV5-4,.,.,CASSLETGTSPLHF,TGTGCCAGCAGCCTAGAGACAGGTACTTCACCCCTCCACTTT
TRBJ2-7,TRBV15,.,TRBD2,CATSRRGASYEQYF,TGTGCCACCAGCAGGCGGGGGGCCTCCTACGAGCAGTACTTC
TRBJ2-7,TRBV11-2,few,TRBD1,CASSLAGQALFYEQYF,TGTGCCAGCAGCTTAGCGGGACAGGCACTATTTTACGAGCAGTACTTC
TRBJ1-1,TRBV6-6,.,TRBD1,CASSQGQGLTFF,TGTGCCAGCAGTCAAGGACAGGGCTTAACTTTCTTT
TRBJ2-1,TRBV25-1,once,.,CASSEYRYRDYNEQFF,TGTGCCAGCAGTGAATACAGGTACAGGGATTACAATGAGCAGTTCTTC
TRBJ1-2,TRBV19,few,.,CATSEGFYGYTF,TGTGCCACCTCCGAGGGGTTCTATGGCTACACCTTC
TRBJ2-1,TRBV11-2,.,TRBD2,CASSLAGGSYNEQFF,TGTGCCAGCAGCTTAGCGGGGGGCTCCTACAATGAGCAGTTCTTC
TRBJ2-2,TRBV5-6,.,TRBD1,CASSPPPGQGNTGELFF,TGTGCCAGCAGCCCACCACCGGGACAGGGGAACACCGGGGAGCTGTTTTTT
TRBJ2-3,TRBV5-4,.,TRBD2,CASSLASGGLTDTQYF,TGTGCCAGCAGCTTGGCGTCGGGGGGACTCACAGATACGCAGTATTTT
TRBJ2-2,TRBV24-1,.,TRBD2,CATSDPLGGMTGELFF,TGTGCCACCAGTGACCCCTTGGGAGGGATGACCGGGGAGCTGTTTTTT
TRBJ1-2,TRBV6-4,.,.,CASSSGGGYTF,TGTGCCAGCAGCTCCGGGGGGGGCTACACCTTC
TRBJ2-3,TRBV18,.,TRBD2,CASSPASGRTSADTQYF,TGTGCCAGCTCACCGGCTAGCGGGAGGACGAGCGCAGATACGCAGTATTTT
TRBJ2-7,TRBV10-3,.,.,CAISEGPLGEPLYEQYF,TGTGCCATCAGTGAGGGGCCCCTTGGGGAACCACTCTACGAGCAGTACTTC
TRBJ1-2,TRBV9,.,.,CASSASGRRVGYTF,TGTGCCAGCAGCGCCTCCGGGAGACGAGTAGGCTACACCTTC
TRBJ1-2,TRBV6-1,.,.,CASSDQGRTFYGYTF,TGTGCCAGCAGTGACCAGGGTCGAACGTTTTATGGCTACACCTTC
TRBJ2-7,TRBV5-6,.,.,CASSLTGFHEQYF,TGTGCCAGCAGCTTAACAGGGTTTCACGAGCAGTACTTC
TRBJ1-1,TRBV19,.,TRBD1,CASSMGTANTEAFF,TGTGCCAGTAGTATGGGGACAGCGAACACTGAAGCTTTCTTT
TRBJ2-7,TRBV4-1,.,TRBD1,CASSQGTGGVSYEQYF,TGCGCCAGCAGCCAAGGTACAGGGGGCGTAAGCTACGAGCAGTACTTC
TRBJ1-6,TRBV15,.,TRBD1,CATRRQGRSPLHF,TGTGCCACCAGAAGACAGGGAAGATCACCCCTCCACTTT
TRBJ1-6,TRBV30,.,.,CAWSVSAPLHF,TGTGCCTGGAGTGTAAGTGCACCCCTCCACTTT
TRBJ1-1,TRBV11-2,.,TRBD1,CASSATGGGITEAFF,TGTGCCAGCAGCGCAACAGGGGGCGGGATCACTGAAGCTTTCTTT
TRBJ1-1,TRBV5-5,.,.,CASSLVPGSNTEAFF,TGTGCCAGCAGCTTGGTACCAGGGTCGAACACTGAAGCTTTCTTT
TRBJ1-5,TRBV4-1,.,.,CASSPQISTNQPQHF,TGCGCCAGCAGCCCACAGATTTCGACGAATCAGCCCCAGCATTTT
TRBJ1-5,TRBV4-1,.,.,CASSQVRGDSNQPQHF,TGCGCCAGCAGCCAAGTCAGAGGGGACAGCAATCAGCCCCAGCATTTT
TRBJ1-3,TRBV28,.,.,CASSWTASSGNTIYF,TGTGCCAGCAGTTGGACCGCGTCCTCTGGAAACACCATATATTTT
TRBJ2-2,TRBV7-6,.,.,CASSPQFGGELFF,TGTGCCAGCAGCCCCCAATTCGGGGGGGAGCTGTTTTTT
TRBJ1-1,TRBV19,.,TRBD1,CASGTGLNTEAFF,TGTGCCAGTGGGACAGGCCTGAACACTGAAGCTTTCTTT
TRBJ2-7,TRBV5-3,.,.,CALSLGTYEQYF,TGTGCCCTTAGCTTGGGGACCTACGAGCAGTACTTC
TRBJ2-1,TRBV19,.,.,CASSIPPLYNEQFF,TGTGCCAGTAGTATTCCCCCACTCTACAATGAGCAGTTCTTC
TRBJ1-1,TRBV5-1,.,.,CASSLVINTEAFF,TGCGCCAGCAGCTTGGTTATTAACACTGAAGCTTTCTTT
TRBJ1-2,TRBV7-9,.,TRBD1,CASSLARDSNHGYTF,TGTGCCAGCAGCTTAGCTAGGGACAGTAATCATGGCTACACCTTC
TRBJ2-2,TRBV5-4,.,.,CASSLDIVTGELFF,TGTGCCAGCAGCTTGGACATTGTGACCGGGGAGCTGTTTTTT
TRBJ2-7,TRBV21-1,.,.,CASSTLGAGKGEQYF,TGTGCCAGCAGCACCCTAGGAGCAGGGAAGGGCGAGCAGTACTTC
TRBJ1-5,TRBV18,once,.,CASSQGNQPQHF,TGTGCCAGCTCACAGGGCAATCAGCCCCAGCATTTT
TRBJ2-4,TRBV9,.,TRBD1,CASSVRGGWKGTDIQYF,TGTGCCAGCAGCGTCCGAGGGGGTTGGAAGGGGACAGACATTCAGTACTTC
TRBJ2-1,TRBV10-1,.,.,CASSESNEQFF,TGCGCCAGCAGTGAGTCCAATGAGCAGTTCTTC
TRBJ1-2,TRBV5-1,.,.,CASSLNAGSPNYGYTF,TGCGCCAGCAGCTTGAATGCGGGGAGCCCTAACTATGGCTACACCTTC
TRBJ2-7,TRBV6-2/TRBV6-3,once,.,CASSSAYEQYF,TGTGCCAGCAGCTCAGCCTACGAGCAGTACTTC
TRBJ2-2,TRBV6-2/TRBV6-3,.,.,CASSRTGELFF,TGTGCCAGCAGTAGAACCGGGGAGCTGTTTTTT
TRBJ2-5,TRBV3-1/TRBV3-2,.,TRBD2,CASSLEAGVRETQYF,TGTGCCAGCAGCCTGGAAGCGGGGGTCCGGGAGACCCAGTACTTC
TRBJ1-2,TRBV30,once,.,CAWSLGSGTYGYTF,TGTGCCTGGAGTCTAGGGTCAGGGACATATGGCTACACCTTC
TRBJ2-3,TRBV6-1,.,TRBD2,CASSDQAGATDTQYF,TGTGCCAGCAGTGATCAAGCGGGGGCCACAGATACGCAGTATTTT
TRBJ2-3,TRBV6-5,once,.,CASSYRRSTDTQYF,TGTGCCAGCAGTTACCGGAGAAGCACAGATACGCAGTATTTT
TRBJ1-1,TRBV25-1,many,TRBD1,CASESQTGSNTEAFF,TGTGCCAGCGAATCCCAGACAGGGTCGAACACTGAAGCTTTCTTT
TRBJ2-1,TRBV7-9,.,TRBD2,CASRASGRGGNNEQFF,TGTGCCAGCAGGGCCTCCGGTCGCGGGGGTAATAATGAGCAGTTCTTC
TRBJ2-7,TRBV5-5,.,.,CASSPFPSLPYEQYF,TGTGCCAGCAGTCCCTTCCCGTCCTTGCCTTACGAGCAGTACTTC
TRBJ2-1,TRBV5-1,.,.,CASSLRGGAGTGTREQFF,TGCGCCAGCAGCTTGAGGGGGGGCGCAGGGACTGGCACGCGGGAGCAGTTCTTC
TRBJ2-7,TRBV5-1,few,TRBD1,CASSATGGFYEQYF,TGCGCCAGCAGCGCGACAGGGGGCTTCTACGAGCAGTACTTC